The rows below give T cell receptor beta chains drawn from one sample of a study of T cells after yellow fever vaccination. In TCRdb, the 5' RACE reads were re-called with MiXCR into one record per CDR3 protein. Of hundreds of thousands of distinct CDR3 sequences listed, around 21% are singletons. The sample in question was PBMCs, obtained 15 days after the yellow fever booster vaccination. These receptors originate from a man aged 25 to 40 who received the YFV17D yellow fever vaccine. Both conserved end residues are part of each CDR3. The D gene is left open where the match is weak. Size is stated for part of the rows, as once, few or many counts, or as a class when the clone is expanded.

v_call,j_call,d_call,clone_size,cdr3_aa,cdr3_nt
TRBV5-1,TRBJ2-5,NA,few,CASAETVQETQYF,TGCGCCAGCGCCGAGACAGTCCAAGAGACCCAGTACTTC
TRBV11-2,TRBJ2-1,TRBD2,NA,CASSNPGLAGDHNEQFF,TGTGCCAGCAGTAATCCGGGACTAGCGGGGGACCACAATGAGCAGTTCTTC
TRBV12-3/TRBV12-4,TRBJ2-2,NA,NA,CASSFTPGPNTGELFF,TGTGCCAGCAGTTTTACCCCCGGTCCGAACACCGGGGAGCTGTTTTTT
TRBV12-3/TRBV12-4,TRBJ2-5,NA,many,CASSLGSEGETQYF,TGTGCCAGCAGTTTAGGTTCCGAGGGGGAGACCCAGTACTTC
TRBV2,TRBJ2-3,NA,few,CANKQGGFSLTDTQYF,TGTGCCAACAAACAAGGGGGTTTCTCCCTCACAGATACGCAGTATTTT
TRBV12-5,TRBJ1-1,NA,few,CASGSVAPGGSNTEAFF,TGTGCTAGTGGTTCTGTGGCCCCTGGGGGTTCGAACACTGAAGCTTTCTTT
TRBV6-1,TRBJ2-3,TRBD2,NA,CASSPTVSSGTTDTQYF,TGTGCCAGCAGTCCAACTGTCTCTAGCGGGACAACCGATACGCAGTATTTT
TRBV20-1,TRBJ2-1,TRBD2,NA,CSARFASGSDEQFF,TGCAGTGCTAGATTCGCTAGCGGGAGCGATGAGCAGTTCTTC
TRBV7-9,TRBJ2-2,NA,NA,CASTLNLASNTGELFF,TGTGCCAGCACCCTGAATCTAGCGTCGAACACCGGGGAGCTGTTTTTT
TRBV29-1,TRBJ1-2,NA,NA,CSALEGGYDYGYTF,TGCAGCGCCCTGGAGGGCGGTTATGACTATGGCTACACCTTC
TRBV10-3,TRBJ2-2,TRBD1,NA,CAIRGQGAAGELFF,TGTGCCATCAGAGGACAGGGGGCCGCCGGGGAGCTGTTTTTT
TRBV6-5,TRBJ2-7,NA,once,CASSYKGILYEQYF,TGTGCCAGCAGTTACAAGGGAATTCTCTACGAGCAGTACTTC
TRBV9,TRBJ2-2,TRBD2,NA,CASSVALAGTGELFF,TGTGCCAGCAGCGTAGCCCTAGCGGGCACCGGGGAGCTGTTTTTT
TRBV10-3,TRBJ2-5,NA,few,CAISNPGKSGETQYF,TGTGCCATCAGTAACCCGGGGAAATCGGGGGAGACCCAGTACTTC
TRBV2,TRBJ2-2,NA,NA,CASSDAALANTGELFF,TGTGCCAGCAGTGATGCGGCCCTCGCGAACACCGGGGAGCTGTTTTTT
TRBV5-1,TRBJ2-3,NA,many,CASSLAGEDTQYF,TGCGCCAGCAGCTTGGCCGGAGAGGATACGCAGTATTTT
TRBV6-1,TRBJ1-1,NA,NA,CASSERRVVNTEAFF,TGTGCCAGCAGTGAAAGGCGGGTGGTGAACACTGAAGCTTTCTTT
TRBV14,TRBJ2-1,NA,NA,CASSQQGWAGIYNEQFF,TGTGCCAGCAGCCAACAAGGGTGGGCTGGAATCTACAATGAGCAGTTCTTC
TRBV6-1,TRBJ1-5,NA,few,CASSLSFVGGTSNQPQHF,TGTGCCAGCAGCCTCTCTTTCGTAGGTGGGACTAGCAATCAGCCCCAGCATTTT
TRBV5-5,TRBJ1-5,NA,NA,CASSFQWGSNQPQHF,TGTGCCAGCAGCTTCCAGTGGGGCAGCAATCAGCCCCAGCATTTT
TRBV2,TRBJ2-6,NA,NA,CASSAQGTAGANVLTF,TGTGCCAGCAGTGCGCAGGGAACTGCTGGGGCCAACGTCCTGACTTTC
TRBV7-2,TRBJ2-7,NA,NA,CASSGETTQAREQYF,TGTGCCAGCAGCGGTGAGACTACTCAAGCCCGGGAGCAGTACTTC
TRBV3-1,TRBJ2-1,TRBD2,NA,CASSQDKGAGLAGAEQFF,TGTGCCAGCAGCCAAGATAAGGGGGCGGGACTAGCGGGCGCAGAGCAGTTCTTC
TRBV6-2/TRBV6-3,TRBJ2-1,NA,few,CASSPGWGDYNEQFF,TGTGCCAGCAGTCCCGGGTGGGGGGACTACAATGAGCAGTTCTTC
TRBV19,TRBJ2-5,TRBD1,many,CASRRGLPGETQYF,TGTGCCAGTCGCAGGGGGCTTCCGGGGGAGACCCAGTACTTC
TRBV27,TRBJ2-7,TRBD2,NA,CASSLGGGRASVEQYF,TGTGCCAGCAGCCTAGGTGGCGGGAGGGCCTCGGTTGAGCAGTACTTC
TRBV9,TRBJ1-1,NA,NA,CASSVALTGQATEAFF,TGTGCCAGCAGCGTAGCTCTAACAGGGCAGGCCACTGAAGCTTTCTTT
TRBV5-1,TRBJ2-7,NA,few,CASSLGGETYEQYF,TGCGCCAGCAGCTTGGGGGGGGAGACCTACGAGCAGTACTTC
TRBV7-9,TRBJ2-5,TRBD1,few,CASSLETGRQETQYF,TGTGCCAGCAGCTTAGAGACAGGGCGACAAGAGACCCAGTACTTC
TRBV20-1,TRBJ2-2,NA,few,CSATSRLNTGELFF,TGCAGTGCGACAAGTCGTCTCAACACCGGGGAGCTGTTTTTT
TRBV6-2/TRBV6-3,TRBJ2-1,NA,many,CASSYFGGSSYNEQFF,TGTGCCAGCAGTTACTTCGGGGGAAGCTCCTACAATGAGCAGTTCTTC
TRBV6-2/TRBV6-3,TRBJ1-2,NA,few,CASTTGVDFFGYTF,TGTGCCAGCACCACCGGGGTCGACTTTTTTGGCTACACCTTC
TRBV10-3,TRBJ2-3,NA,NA,CAISESRADTQYF,TGTGCCATCAGTGAGTCGAGGGCAGATACGCAGTATTTT
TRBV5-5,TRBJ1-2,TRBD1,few,CASSSLGQAFYGYTF,TGTGCCAGCAGCTCCCTTGGACAGGCCTTCTATGGCTACACCTTC
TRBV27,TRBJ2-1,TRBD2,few,CASSGLLAGGPREQFF,TGTGCCAGCAGCGGACTACTAGCGGGAGGGCCAAGAGAGCAGTTCTTC
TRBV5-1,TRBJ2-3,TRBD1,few,CASSALTGRTDTQYF,TGCGCCAGCAGCGCGCTGACAGGGCGCACAGATACGCAGTATTTT
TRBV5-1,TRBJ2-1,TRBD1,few,CASSLTGGNNEQFF,TGCGCCAGCAGCTTGACAGGGGGGAACAATGAGCAGTTCTTC
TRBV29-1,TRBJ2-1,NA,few,CSVDYAGSGGEQFF,TGCAGCGTTGATTACGCTGGGAGTGGTGGTGAGCAGTTCTTC
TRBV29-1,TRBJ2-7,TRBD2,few,CSVDGAGGYEQYF,TGCAGCGTTGATGGGGCGGGGGGCTACGAGCAGTACTTC
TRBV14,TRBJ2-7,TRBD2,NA,CASSQGLADYEQYF,TGTGCCAGCAGCCAGGGGCTAGCGGACTACGAGCAGTACTTC
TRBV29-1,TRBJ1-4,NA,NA,CSVLNEKLFF,TGCAGCGTTTTGAATGAAAAACTGTTTTTT
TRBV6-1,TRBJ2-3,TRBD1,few,CASKQTGVEDTQYF,TGTGCCAGCAAACAAACAGGGGTAGAGGATACGCAGTATTTT
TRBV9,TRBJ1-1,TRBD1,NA,CASSDPPGQGPNTEAFF,TGTGCCAGCAGCGACCCCCCGGGACAGGGGCCGAACACTGAAGCTTTCTTT
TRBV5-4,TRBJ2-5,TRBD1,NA,CASSLYRGLEGETQYF,TGTGCCAGCAGCTTGTACAGGGGGCTAGAAGGAGAGACCCAGTACTTC
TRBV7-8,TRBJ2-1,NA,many,CASSFGSSYNEQFF,TGTGCCAGCAGCTTTGGGAGCTCCTACAATGAGCAGTTCTTC
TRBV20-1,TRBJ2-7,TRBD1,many,CSARRGGDEQYF,TGCAGTGCTAGACGAGGGGGCGACGAGCAGTACTTC
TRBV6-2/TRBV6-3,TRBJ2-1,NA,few,CASAVRGKQFF,TGTGCCAGCGCCGTCCGGGGTAAGCAGTTCTTC
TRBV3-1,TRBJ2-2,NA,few,CASSQLQNTGELFF,TGTGCCAGCAGCCAACTTCAGAACACCGGGGAGCTGTTTTTT
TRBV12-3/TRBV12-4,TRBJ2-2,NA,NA,CASSPGGTVHTGELFF,TGTGCCAGCAGCCCAGGGGGGACAGTTCACACCGGGGAGCTGTTTTTT
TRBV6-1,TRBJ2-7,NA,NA,CASFGEKGRAYEQYF,TGTGCCAGCTTTGGAGAAAAGGGGCGAGCCTACGAGCAGTACTTC
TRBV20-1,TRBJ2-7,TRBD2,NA,CSARERLAGATEQYF,TGCAGTGCTAGAGAACGGTTGGCGGGAGCCACCGAGCAGTACTTC
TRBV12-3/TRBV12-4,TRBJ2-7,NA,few,CASSLALATYEQYF,TGTGCCAGCAGTTTAGCGCTGGCAACCTACGAGCAGTACTTC
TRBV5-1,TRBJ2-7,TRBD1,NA,CASSEGQGFSSYF,TGCGCCAGCAGCGAAGGACAGGGGTTCAGTTCTTACTTC
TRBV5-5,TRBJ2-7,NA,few,CASSSPPPSESYEQYF,TGTGCCAGCAGCTCCCCCCCCCCTAGTGAATCCTACGAGCAGTACTTC
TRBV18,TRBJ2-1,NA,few,CASSIGSLSYNEQFF,TGTGCCAGCAGCATTGGGTCTCTGTCCTACAATGAGCAGTTCTTC
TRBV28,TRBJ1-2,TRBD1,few,CASSLLQGADGYTF,TGTGCCAGCAGTTTATTACAGGGGGCAGATGGCTACACCTTC
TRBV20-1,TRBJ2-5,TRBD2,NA,CSAVLAGASGGYQETQYF,TGCAGTGCTGTACTAGCGGGAGCCTCAGGGGGCTACCAAGAGACCCAGTACTTC